One TCR beta chain is described in this entry. The CDR3 spans 17 residues. Unmatched junction bases numbered 12, after V lost 4 bases and J lost 4 bases. CDR1 SEHNR and CDR2 FQNEAQ come from the germline V gene (reference sequence). Time point given: newly diagnosed GD, antithyroid drugs for less than 3 months. PBMCs were the source of the RNA used for TCR sequencing. This sample was taken from a study of regulatory T cells in long-lasting Graves disease. Assembly of TCR beta libraries relied on iRepertoire HTBI primers together with Arm-PCR of CDR3 regions. MiXCR, applied by TCRdb to the multiplex PCR reads, yields one record per CDR3 protein. In the table there are some 410,000 distinct CDR3 sequences, about a sixth of which are singletons. Another study also made use of these data, one on T cells in Graves' hyperthyroidism and ophthalmopathy. From that study: Patients aged 18 to 65 had newly diagnosed hyperthyroidism that had lasted under 2 months. The study used the HTBI primer set for a first-round RT-PCR of the TCR CDR3. Most thyroid-expanded clonotypes above 0.001 were also found in blood.

The source material was peripheral blood mononuclear cells (PBMCs), sampled at new diagnosis, from a patient treated with antithyroid drugs. The receptor was isolated from a woman aged 25-40 years with Graves disease. V is TRBV7-9 and J is TRBJ2-7; 11 positions agree with TRBD2. The CDR3 sequence is CASSSWRASGRMYEQYF. The CDR3 coding sequence is TGTGCCAGCAGCTCTTGGCGCGCTAGCGGGAGGATGTACGAGCAGTACTTC. Complete variable domain (other parts from reference TRBV7-9 and TRBJ2-7): DTGVSQNPRHKITKRGQNVTFRCDPISEHNRLYWYRQTLGQGPEFLTYFQNEAQLEKSRLLSDRFSAERPKGSFSTLEIQRTEQGDSAMYLCASSSWRASGRMYEQYFGPGTRLTVT.